Listed below are T cell receptor beta chains from one sample, sequenced in a study of cytomegalovirus exposure and HLA in healthy donors. The protocol was immunoSEQ multiplex PCR, while the TCRdb copy is restricted to in-frame clones and leaves out a portion. The sample holds hundreds of thousands of clones, over 75% seen once. The specimen sequenced was PBMCs. The receptors were sampled from a woman between 18 and 29 years old in good health and CMV-seropositive. Both conserved end residues are part of each CDR3. The D gene is left open where the match is weak. Some rows have no size entry. The others give once, few or many, or a class for an expanded clone.

once	TRBV6-6	TRBD2	TRBJ2-7	TGTGCCAGCAGAACCTCGACTAGCGGGAGACGGGAGCAGTACTTC	CASRTSTSGRREQYF
once	TRBV4-1	.	TRBJ1-1	TGCGCCAGCAGCCAAGTAAGAGGGAACACTGAAGCTTTCTTT	CASSQVRGNTEAFF
.	TRBV27	TRBD2	TRBJ2-7	TGTGCCAGCAGCCCACTAGCGGAGAGCTCCTACGAGCAGTACTTC	CASSPLAESSYEQYF
.	TRBV9	TRBD2	TRBJ2-7	TGTGCCAGCAGCGGAAGTAGCGGGAGGCCCCACGAGCAGTACTTC	CASSGSSGRPHEQYF
.	TRBV5-1	.	TRBJ2-1	TGCGCCAGCAGCTTGGAACCGCGGGGCCCCATCAATGAGCAGTTCTTC	CASSLEPRGPINEQFF
few	TRBV6-5	TRBD1	TRBJ1-1	TGTGCCAGCAGTGGGACAGGGGCGGACATTGAAGCTTTCTTT	CASSGTGADIEAFF
.	TRBV4-2	.	TRBJ2-1	TGTGCCAGCAGCTTGTCTAACAATGAGCAGTTCTTC	CASSLSNNEQFF
.	TRBV25-1	.	TRBJ2-1	TGTGCCAGCAGTCCCCCTGGTAGCTCCTACAATGAGCAGTTCTTC	CASSPPGSSYNEQFF
once	TRBV28	TRBD2	TRBJ2-1	TGTGCCAGCTCGACTAGCGGGAGAGGCACCTACAATGAGCAGTTCTTC	CASSTSGRGTYNEQFF
.	TRBV28	.	TRBJ1-1	TGTGCCAGCAGTGTCCCGGGAACCACTGAAGCTTTCTTT	CASSVPGTTEAFF
.	TRBV10-1	.	TRBJ2-1	TGCGCCAGCAGTGAGTCTAGCGCGGGAAACGGTGAGCAGTTCTTC	CASSESSAGNGEQFF
once	TRBV28	TRBD2	TRBJ2-3	TGTGCCAGCCACGTAGCGGGAGAAGGGGCAGATACGCAGTATTTT	CASHVAGEGADTQYF
.	TRBV6-5	.	TRBJ2-1	TGTGCCAGCAGTCTTGGGGGGAGGCAGTTCTTC	CASSLGGRQFF
once	TRBV11-2	TRBD1	TRBJ1-1	TGTGCCAGCAGCTTAGCGGGACAGGGAAGGAGGGACACTGAAGCTTTCTTT	CASSLAGQGRRDTEAFF
.	TRBV15	.	TRBJ2-7	TGTGCCACCAGCAGAGATAGTACCACCTACGAGCAGTACTTC	CATSRDSTTYEQYF
.	TRBV5-4	TRBD1	TRBJ2-5	TGTGCCAGCAGCTTCAAAAAGGGGGCCCAAGAGACCCAGTACTTC	CASSFKKGAQETQYF
few	TRBV27	TRBD1	TRBJ1-2	TGTGCCAGCAGTTTATCGAACAGGGGCTATGGCTACACCTTC	CASSLSNRGYGYTF
.	TRBV7-9	.	TRBJ1-1	TGTGCCAGCAGCTTCCCCACGGGGGGCACTGAAGCTTTCTTT	CASSFPTGGTEAFF
.	TRBV29-1	.	TRBJ2-2	TGCAGCGTTGTTTTTCTCACCGGGGAGCTGTTTTTT	CSVVFLTGELFF
.	TRBV5-6	.	TRBJ1-1	TGTGCCAGCAGCTTATTGGGGGGGACTGAAGCTTTCTTT	CASSLLGGTEAFF
.	TRBV28	TRBD1	TRBJ2-1	TGTGCCAGCAGTTCGAACCCGGGACAGGGGGCACTAGATGAGCAGTTCTTC	CASSSNPGQGALDEQFF
.	TRBV7-2	.	TRBJ2-5	TGTGCCAGCAGCTTAGGAGCCGCTCAAGAGACCCAGTACTTC	CASSLGAAQETQYF
.	TRBV7-9	TRBD1	TRBJ2-2	TGTGCCAGCAGCCCGGGACAGCCCAACACCGGGGAGCTGTTTTTT	CASSPGQPNTGELFF
.	TRBV2	TRBD2	TRBJ2-5	TGTGCCAGCTCGAGCGGGAGGGCCCGGAGGGAGACCCAGTACTTC	CASSSGRARRETQYF
.	TRBV2	TRBD2	TRBJ2-1	TGTGCCAGCGCTAGCGGGAGCTCCTACAATGAGCAGTTCTTC	CASASGSSYNEQFF
.	TRBV10-3	.	TRBJ1-1	TGTGCCATCAGTGATCCCCCTTATACTGAAGCTTTCTTT	CAISDPPYTEAFF
.	TRBV29-1	.	TRBJ1-4	TGCAGCGCCCGGGGGTCTCTTAATGAAAAACTGTTTTTT	CSARGSLNEKLFF
.	TRBV11-2	.	TRBJ1-2	TGTGCCAGCAGCTCCGGAGGTCGGGGCTATGGCTACACCTTC	CASSSGGRGYGYTF
.	TRBV4-1	.	TRBJ1-2	TGCGCCAGCAGCTCTCGAGGCGGGGGCGGAATTTCGGCCTACACCTTC	CASSSRGGGGISAYTF
.	TRBV5-4	TRBD1	TRBJ1-2	TGTGCCAGCAGCTTTTCAAACAGGGGTGACTATGGCTACACCTTC	CASSFSNRGDYGYTF
.	TRBV6-5	.	TRBJ2-1	TGTGCCAGCAGTCGGGATTCTGAGCAGTTCTTC	CASSRDSEQFF
.	TRBV28	.	TRBJ1-4	TGTGCCAGCAGGTCGACTAGTGAAAAACTGTTTTTT	CASRSTSEKLFF
.	TRBV2	.	TRBJ2-2	TGTGCCAGCAGTTCACAGGGATCCCTCACCGGGGAGCTGTTTTTT	CASSSQGSLTGELFF
.	TRBV2	.	TRBJ2-7	TGTGCCAGCAGTGAAAGGGCCAGTGGACACCCGAGTAACTTC	CASSERASGHPSNF
.	TRBV27	TRBD1	TRBJ2-7	TGTGCCAGCAGTGAACAGGGGCCGGCCTACGAGCAGTACTTC	CASSEQGPAYEQYF
few	TRBV7-9	TRBD2	TRBJ2-1	TGTGCCAGCAGCTCGCGGGAGGGAGTCGTCAATTTCAATGAGCAGTTCTTC	CASSSREGVVNFNEQFF
.	TRBV25-1	.	TRBJ2-1	TGTGCCAGCAGTGAATTAGATGAGCAGTTCTTC	CASSELDEQFF
.	TRBV6-5	.	TRBJ1-1	TGTGCCAGCAGTTACAGTCAACAAGGGAGCACTGAAGCTTTCTTT	CASSYSQQGSTEAFF
once	TRBV19	.	TRBJ1-5	TGTGCCAGTAGTCCAACCTTGGGGGCTGAGCAGCCCCAGCATTTT	CASSPTLGAEQPQHF